This TCR beta chain derives from a study of T cell responses to AZD1222 COVID-19 vaccine. J gave up 7 bases and V 5 bases, and 9 bases lay outside the gene matches. This CDR3 has 14 residues. The germline V gene has CDR1 PRHDT and CDR2 FYEKMQ (reference sequence). Here immunoSEQ multiplex PCR was the method, and the copy in TCRdb shows in-frame clones only, minus some. The data hold some 110,000 clones, with 85% to 95% observed a single time. The chain carries TRBV13 and TRBJ2-7; TRBD1 matches at 9 bases. The sequencing used peripheral blood, collected on day 0 of AZD1222 vaccination. This sequence originates from an adult in good health. The CDR3 sequence: CASSLGTGLGEQYF. In DNA, the CDR3 is TGTGCCAGCAGCCTGGGGACAGGGTTGGGGGAGCAGTACTTC.